The source of this T cell receptor beta chain is a study of long-term antiretroviral therapy in people with HIV. Samples were assayed with immunoSEQ v3.0 at survey level. The assay was immunoSEQ multiplex PCR, and TCRdb's table has in-frame clones only and misses some. This sample carries 25,000 to 35,000 clones, nearly 97% of them seen once, and the ten largest clones take about 8%. Unmatched junction bases numbered 2, after V lost 6 bases and J lost 4 bases. From germline, CDR1 is SNHLY and CDR2 FYNNEI. The CDR3 is 15 amino acids. Sequences were derived from unsorted PBMCs, sampled 5.3 years after starting antiretroviral therapy. The receptor's source is a man aged 25-45 years with HIV. This sequence joins TRBV2 and TRBJ2-1; 14 nucleotides line up with TRBD2. CDR3 protein: CASSGLAGGYNEQFF. The DNA of the CDR3 is TGTGCCAGCAGCGGACTAGCGGGAGGATACAATGAGCAGTTCTTC.